What follows are 19 T cell receptor beta chains derived from one specimen sequenced in a study of vaccination and CD4 T cells after COVID-19. No antigen is known for these receptors. Treatment noted: roughly 11-day PBMC culture with coronavirus spike peptide pools or control peptides (ViraFEST assay). Gathered ahead of the COVID-19 pandemic (2011-2018) were the CD4+ T cells of the unexposed donor. The Oncomine TCR Beta short-read assay sequenced DNA from cultured CD4+ T cells. Via MiXCR, TCRdb re-called the PCR reads, giving one row per CDR3 protein. The sample records approximately 6,100 distinct CDR3 sequences, 34% being singletons. Sequenced: CD4+ T cells from blood, cultured in vitro. All receptors come from a human donor in good health.

The chain couples TRBV2 to TRBJ1-1, with D possibly being TRBD1 (6 bases). This CDR3 is built from 15 residues. Trimming removed 6 bases from V and 4 bases from J, with 18 bases in between. CDR1 and CDR2 (germline): SNHLY, FYNNEI. CDR3 sequence (DNA): TGTGCCAGCAGCACACAGGGTCTTAGGGTCACTGAAGCTTTCTTT. It specifies CASSTQGLRVTEAFF.

This clonotype was counted a few times. The V gene is TRBV7-2, the J gene TRBJ1-6; the D is unclear. V shed 2 bases and J shed 7 bases, with 9 bases lying between them. The CDR3 length is 14 residues. Per the germline V gene, CDR1 is SGHTA and CDR2 is FQGNSA. The CDR3 here is CASSLHGLNSPLHF. CDR3 nucleotide sequence: TGTGCCAGCAGCTTACACGGCCTAAATTCACCCCTCCACTTT.

The V and J genes are TRBV29-1 and TRBJ1-5, with D uncertain. From germline, CDR1 is SQVTM and CDR2 ANQGSEA. Trimming cost V 7 bases and J 0 bases, with 7 bases left between them. The CDR3 is made up of 12 amino acids. The CDR3, as DNA: TGCAGCGCAGCAAATAGCAATCAGCCCCAGCATTTT. It codes for CSAANSNQPQHF.

This clonotype occurred a few times. CDR3 nucleotide sequence: TGCAGTGCTAGAAAGGTGGTTCTCAACACTGAAGCTTTCTTT. Protein: CSARKVVLNTEAFF. The V and J genes are TRBV20-1 and TRBJ1-1, with D unresolved. Trimming left V 2 bases short and J 2 bases short, with 12 bases between. The CDR3 is made up of 14 amino acids. Germline V CDR1 and CDR2: DFQATT, SNEGSKA (reference sequence).

This clonotype turned up a few times. The gene calls are TRBV19 and TRBJ1-2; D gene unclear. There are 13 residues in the CDR3. V lost 0 bases and J lost 4, with 6 bases in between. CDR1 LNHDA and CDR2 SQIVND come from the germline V gene (reference sequence). The CDR3 is CASSIDGPYGYTF. Here the CDR3 DNA reads TGTGCCAGTAGTATAGATGGGCCCTATGGCTACACCTTC.

The chain couples TRBV30 to TRBJ2-7; 7 bases map to TRBD1. The trim removed 0 bases at V and 6 bases at J, leaving 5 bases unmatched. Germline V gene data show CDR1 as GTSNPN and CDR2 as SVGIG (reference sequence). This CDR3 has 13 residues. CDR3 protein: CAWSVRTGLEQYF. The CDR3 coding sequence is TGTGCCTGGAGTGTACGGACAGGCCTCGAGCAGTACTTC. Full variable domain (missing parts from reference TRBV30 and TRBJ2-7): SQTIHQWPATLVQPVGSPLSLECTVEGTSNPNLYWYRQAAGRGLQLLFYSVGIGQISSEVPQNLSASRPQDRQFILSSKKLLLSDSGFYLCAWSVRTGLEQYFGPGTRLTVT.

The J gene is TRBJ1-2, the V gene TRBV6-1; weak D call: TRBD1 (5 bases). Per the germline V gene, CDR1 is MNHNS and CDR2 is SASEGT. V lost 8 bases to trimming and J lost 8 bases, with 12 bases between them. The CDR3 covers 11 residues. For the CDR3, the DNA is TGTGCCAGCGGGAGGGACGGAGGCTACACCTTC. Translation: CASGRDGGYTF.

V and J are TRBV30 and TRBJ1-5, with D possibly matching TRBD1 (5 bases). Germline loops: CDR1 GTSNPN, CDR2 SVGIG (reference sequence). The V end lost 1 base, the J end lost 3 bases, and 13 bases lay between the germline ends. This CDR3 spans 15 amino acids. The CDR3 region is CAWSGGLSYNQPQHF. DNA for the CDR3: TGTGCCTGGAGTGGGGGACTTTCGTACAATCAGCCCCAGCATTTT.

In DNA form, the CDR3 reads TGTGCCAGCAGTTTAGAGGACCCGATTCAATCACCCCTCCACTTT. Translating it yields CASSLEDPIQSPLHF. The chain has TRBV12-3 or TRBV12-4 and TRBJ1-6, with D uncertain. Trimming pared 1 base from V and 10 bases from J, leaving 14 bases between. The CDR3 is 15 residues long.

V usage is TRBV7-8 and J usage is TRBJ2-7; D gene uncertain. The V gene lost 1 base and the J gene lost 4 bases, with 11 bases spanning the gap. Germline V gene lookup returns CDR1 SGHVS and CDR2 FQNEAQ. There are 14 residues in the CDR3. CDR3 nucleotides: TGTGCCAGCAGCTTAGTGCAGAAACTTTACGAGCAGTACTTC. Its translation: CASSLVQKLYEQYF.

The V call is TRBV27, the J call TRBJ1-6; 8 nucleotides align to TRBD1. The CDR3 extends over 19 amino acids. The germline CDR1 and CDR2 sequences are MNHEY and SMNVEV (reference sequence). V shed 6 bases and J 6 bases; nucleotides not matched to a gene: 19. The CDR3 nucleotides read TGTGCCAGCAGCTCCAATGCTTCCTCTGACAGGGGTCGTAATTCACCCCTCCACTTT. Its protein product is CASSSNASSDRGRNSPLHF.

As concerns this clonotype: A junction boundary mismatches the germline segment, possibly from a read error. The chain joins TRBV2 to TRBJ1-6; D is possibly TRBD1 (6 bases). This CDR3 is 15 amino acids long. Germline V lookup: CDR1 SNHLY, CDR2 FYNNEI. This CDR3 is CASSDDRGDNSPFHF. As DNA, the CDR3 is TGTGCCAGCAGTGACGATCGAGGGGACAATTCACCCTTCCACTTT.

The rearrangement uses TRBV4-2 and TRBJ2-2; D is ambiguous. Trimming cost V 0 bases and J 1 base, with 6 bases left between them. Germline V gene lookup returns CDR1 LGHNA and CDR2 YNFKEQ. This CDR3 contains 15 residues. Here the CDR3 reads CASSQDFGNTGELFF. CDR3 DNA: TGTGCCAGCAGCCAAGATTTCGGGAACACCGGGGAGCTGTTTTTT.

This clonotype turned up a few times. This chain links TRBV6-4 with TRBJ2-3, with D possibly matching TRBD1 (5 bases). V was trimmed by 2 bases and J by 5 bases, leaving 8 bases between them. CDR3 length equals 13 residues. Germline CDR1 and CDR2: MRHNA and SNTAGT. In DNA form, the CDR3 reads TGTGCCAGCAGTGACCGCGGACAAGATACGCAGTATTTT. Encoded protein: CASSDRGQDTQYF.

This clonotype was found once. The V call is TRBV5-1, the J call TRBJ2-5; D is unclear. The germline CDR1 and CDR2 sequences are SGHRS and YFSETQ. This CDR3 region has 15 residues. V was clipped by 0 bases and J by 0 bases, with 9 bases between them. The CDR3 sequence: CASSLEDPDQETQYF. Here the CDR3 DNA reads TGCGCCAGCAGCTTGGAGGACCCGGACCAAGAGACCCAGTACTTC.

J is TRBJ1-1 and V is TRBV7-2; D unclear. The CDR3 has 13 residues. Germline V gives CDR1 SGHTA, CDR2 FQGNSA. V was pared by 5 bases and J by 1 base, with 8 bases between. CDR3 DNA sequence: TGTGCCAGCAGCCAAAACAGGAACACTGAAGCTTTCTTT. It specifies CASSQNRNTEAFF.

This chain joins TRBV6-1 and TRBJ1-3, with TRBD1 as a possible D gene (5 bases). Trimming stripped 6 bases from V and 2 bases from J, with 14 bases between. This CDR3 comprises 15 residues. Germline V gene data show CDR1 as MNHNS and CDR2 as SASEGT. The CDR3 sequence is CASRTTEVPGNTIYF. In nucleotides, the CDR3 is TGTGCCAGCAGGACGACAGAGGTCCCTGGAAACACCATATATTTT.

In this sample, this clonotype turned up a few times. The J gene is TRBJ2-3, the V gene TRBV7-3; TRBD1 aligns across 8 bases. This CDR3 comprises 14 residues. J was trimmed by 3 bases and V by 3 bases; bases with no gene match: 2. In germline, CDR1 is SGHTA, CDR2 FQGTGA. The CDR3 coding sequence is TGTGCCAGCAGCTTGGGACAGGTTACAGATACGCAGTATTTT. Amino acid sequence: CASSLGQVTDTQYF.

Comment on this clonotype: The germline gene is not matched at one end of the junction; a read error may be the cause. The chain has TRBV6-1 and TRBJ1-5; no firm D call. The CDR3 is 13 residues long. Germline V lookup: CDR1 MNHNS, CDR2 SASEGT. The CDR3 DNA reads as TGTGCCTGCAGATCCGAGAGGAGTCAGCCCCAGCATTTT. Encoded protein: CACRSERSQPQHF.